The T cell receptor (beta chain) under discussion was sequenced for a study of blood T cell repertoires in COVID-19. Study-wide background: The United States, Italy and Spain were the sources of the acute and convalescent COVID-19 samples.

Method: immunoSEQ multiplex PCR; TCRdb's copy keeps in-frame clones and lacks some. The repertoire includes around 99,000 clones, approximately 90% of them detected once, and approximately 1.1% sits in the top ten. Germline V gives CDR1 SGDLS, CDR2 YYNGEE. The CDR3 is 17 residues long. Germline trimming cut 4 bases from V and 3 bases from J; bases unmatched to any gene: 10. The V call is TRBV9, the J call TRBJ2-1; 10 bases map to TRBD2. This sequence originates from a human donor in a cohort sampled during active COVID-19. Sequencing was performed on peripheral blood. The CDR3 loop is CASSNTRTSGNYNEQFF. Written as DNA, the CDR3 is TGTGCCAGCAGCAATACTAGGACTAGCGGAAACTACAATGAGCAGTTCTTC.